A selection of T cell receptor beta chains follows, all from one sample in a study of cytomegalovirus exposure and HLA in healthy donors. Profiling relied on immunoSEQ multiplex PCR, and the TCRdb table lists in-frame clones only, not all of them. Among approximately 110,000 clones listed, roughly four fifths were seen once. The sample was PBMCs. The receptors come from a woman aged 50 to 65 in good health and CMV-seropositive. Each CDR3 is given with its conserved first and last residue. Each record gives: J gene, V gene, CDR3 protein.

TRBJ1-3	TRBV9	CASSGGGAGNTIYF
TRBJ1-3	TRBV30	CAWSVRFSTGYSGNTIYF
TRBJ2-1	TRBV7-8	CASSFQALNEQFF
TRBJ2-2	TRBV4-2	CASSPVAGVNTGELFF
TRBJ1-5	TRBV28	CASKFYVGSQPQHF
TRBJ2-7	TRBV7-9	CASSSVGGPTEREQYF
TRBJ1-2	TRBV6-5	CASSQPTGGNYGYTF
TRBJ2-3	TRBV28	CASSRQGLSTDTQYF
TRBJ1-5	TRBV6-1	CASASYRGGQPQHF
TRBJ2-1	TRBV11-2	CASSWGAGGRVNNEQFF
TRBJ2-1	TRBV19	CASSPRLAPNEQFF
TRBJ1-4	TRBV6-5	CASSDGRGGEKLFF
TRBJ1-5	TRBV28	CASSRPLGVSNQPQHF
TRBJ2-2	TRBV28	CASSSRVRELFF
TRBJ2-7	TRBV5-1	CASSLAAGYPYEQYF
NA	TRBV29-1	CSVEGPGQGLYEQYF
TRBJ1-6	TRBV6-1	CASGHYNSPLHF
TRBJ2-7	TRBV11-3	CASSLTPTYEQYF
TRBJ1-5	TRBV23-1	CASSQSEGASNQPQHF
TRBJ2-7	TRBV7-9	CASSLGLAGTSYEQYF
TRBJ2-5	TRBV7-6	CASSLLAGGRGETQYF
TRBJ1-1	TRBV7-3	CASSYDRNTEAFF
TRBJ2-5	TRBV7-9	CASSLMRGQETQYF
TRBJ1-6	TRBV19	CASSIEGQYNSPLHF
TRBJ2-7	TRBV7-9	CASTHRAGSSYEQYF
TRBJ1-3	TRBV11-1	CASSLLVGHGNTIYF
TRBJ1-2	TRBV13	CASSLGQNYGYTF
TRBJ1-2	TRBV18	CASSPQGDDYTF
TRBJ2-3	TRBV6-6	CASSYSLVAQYF
TRBJ2-3	TRBV5-5	CASSPTDTQYF
TRBJ1-2	TRBV10-2	CASSGPMTAGDYGYTF
TRBJ2-7	TRBV19	CASKPAGGTEEQYF
TRBJ1-1	TRBV13	CASSSRDWNTEAFF
TRBJ2-7	TRBV7-2	CASSLAGTGEYEQYF
TRBJ1-5	TRBV19	CASSTEALRRGQPQHF
TRBJ2-2	TRBV5-5	CASSLRTGVWELFF
TRBJ1-3	TRBV7-6	CASSLVPTGSGNTIYF
TRBJ2-1	TRBV4-2	CASSQEPRGEQFF
TRBJ2-7	TRBV11-2	CASSLDQSSGAEQYF
TRBJ1-2	TRBV6-5	CASSPGLGYTF
TRBJ2-3	TRBV20-1	CSATSTDTQYF
TRBJ2-1	TRBV20-1	CSARNSDEQFF
TRBJ2-7	TRBV7-9	CASSPGVSYEQYF
TRBJ2-7	TRBV4-3	CASSHGLGEGSQMEQYF
TRBJ2-7	TRBV7-9	CASSLWRGGTTYEQYF
TRBJ1-5	TRBV27	CASSLAGQNQPQHF
TRBJ2-4	TRBV7-9	CASSLDSPRGALRNIQYF
TRBJ2-7	TRBV7-2	CASSLGPRNYEQYF
TRBJ2-5	TRBV19	CASSVIRGARETQYF
TRBJ1-2	TRBV28	CASSFGTAGRSYGYTF